The 20 T cell receptor beta chains listed next were all sequenced from one sample in a study of T cell responses to AZD1222 COVID-19 vaccine. TCRdb's table, derived via immunoSEQ multiplex PCR, lists solely in-frame clones and lacks some. The sample yields around 120,000 clones, 80% to 90% seen once. Here the sequenced sample was peripheral blood, taken on day 0 of MenACWY control vaccination. The receptor source for this set is an adult in good health.

The V call is TRBV3-1 (or the pseudogene TRBV3-2), the J call TRBJ2-3, with 12 bases identical to TRBD2. The CDR3 has 16 residues. Germline V gene lookup returns CDR1 LGHDT and CDR2 YNNKEL (reference sequence). Germline trimming cut 4 bases from V and 4 bases from J; bases unmatched to any gene: 6. CDR3 protein: CASSPPTSGGADTQYF. The CDR3, as DNA: TGTGCCAGCAGCCCCCCGACTAGCGGGGGCGCAGATACGCAGTATTTT.

This clone occurred a few times. This sample also contains other DNA sequences that code for the same CDR3. The V gene is TRBV18, the J gene TRBJ2-5; D remains ambiguous. Trimming shortened V by 2 bases and J by 0 bases, and 4 bases separated the two germline ends. This CDR3 is 13 amino acids long. Germline CDR1 KGHSH, CDR2 LQKENI. The CDR3 nucleotides are TGTGCCAGCTCACCAGTTAACCAAGAGACCCAGTACTTC. It is translated as CASSPVNQETQYF.

This clone was detected a few times. The CDR3 loop reads CSVVVGRSNQPQHF. In DNA form, the CDR3 reads TGCAGCGTTGTCGTGGGCAGGAGCAATCAGCCCCAGCATTTT. J is TRBJ1-5 and V is TRBV29-1; no clear D gene. The germline V gene has CDR1 SQVTM and CDR2 ANQGSEA. The V and J ends lost 4 bases and 1 base respectively, with 11 bases between them. The CDR3 contains 14 residues.

The V gene is TRBV21-1, the J gene TRBJ1-1; the DNA was not compared with TRBD1, the D call given in the table. TRBV21-1 is tagged as a pseudogene. The CDR3 is 21 amino acids. The DNA for the CDR3 is TGTGCCAGCCTAGGGAGCCAGGGGCCGCGAAAGGGACGGGAAGGGCGCACTGAAGCTTTCTTT. This sequence encodes CASLGSQGPRKGREGRTEAFF.

As to this clone: Without the conserved terminal phenylalanine or tryptophan, this CDR3 likely stems from a read error. The DNA is omitted, as the CDR3 cannot be located on it reliably, and the CDR3 follows TCRdb's listing. V and J are TRBV3-1 (or the pseudogene TRBV3-2) and TRBJ2-3; TRBD2, the table's D call, was not compared with the DNA. The CDR3 spans 14 residues, counting both ends. Germline CDR1 and CDR2: LGHDT and YNNKEL (reference sequence). The chain's CDR3 is CASSSQRRSGGGRS.

The chain uses TRBV18 and TRBJ2-2; D unclear. The CDR3 is made up of 14 amino acids. CDR1 and CDR2 from the germline V gene are KGHSH and LQKENI. The V end lost 0 bases, the J end lost 1 base, and 3 bases lay between the germline ends. The CDR3 nucleotides are TGTGCCAGCTCACCACCACTGAACACCGGGGAGCTGTTTTTT. It translates to CASSPPLNTGELFF.

This clone was picked up a small number of times. The chain employs TRBV4-3 and TRBJ2-3; 8 nucleotides match TRBD2. The CDR3 is made up of 17 amino acids. Germline CDR1 is LGHNA and CDR2 is YSLEER. V dropped 0 bases and J dropped 4; count of bases not matched to a gene: 9. The CDR3 DNA reads as TGCGCCAGCAGCCAAGATTATGGGCGGGGGGCCCCAGATACGCAGTATTTT. It specifies CASSQDYGRGAPDTQYF.

V and J are TRBV14 and TRBJ1-6; D unclear. The CDR3 is made up of 18 amino acids. Trimming left V 0 bases short and J 8 bases short, with 20 bases between. Germline CDR1 and CDR2: SGHDN and FVKESK. This chain's CDR3 is CASSQERLSWQKDSPLHF. The CDR3 nucleotides read TGTGCCAGCAGCCAAGAAAGGCTCTCGTGGCAGAAAGATTCACCCCTCCACTTT.

V is TRBV5-4 and J is TRBJ2-7; TRBD1 aligns across 9 bases. Germline assignment: CDR1 SGHNT and CDR2 YYREEE (reference sequence). The CDR3 has 15 residues. Trimming at V came to 4 bases and at J to 5 bases, leaving 10 bases not matched to a gene. This chain's CDR3 is CASSKTGTGFHEQYF. Here the CDR3 DNA reads TGTGCCAGCAGCAAAACCGGGACAGGGTTTCACGAGCAGTACTTC.

This chain links TRBV2 with TRBJ2-7; D assignment may be TRBD1 or TRBD2 (5 bases each). V lost 3 bases and J lost 4, with 22 bases in between. The germline V gene encodes CDR1 SNHLY and CDR2 FYNNEI. The CDR3 sequence is 17 residues long. CDR3 in amino acids: CASSDGFFGGSLYEQYF. Written as DNA, the CDR3 is TGTGCCAGCAGTGACGGGTTCTTTGGGGGTTCTTTGTACGAGCAGTACTTC.

The genes are TRBV11-3 and TRBJ2-7; TRBD1 matches at 9 bases. V dropped 6 bases and J dropped 6; count of bases not matched to a gene: 6. This CDR3 is 13 amino acids long. Germline V lookup: CDR1 SGHNT, CDR2 YENEEA. CDR3 protein: CASSPRTGVEQYF. The DNA of the CDR3 is TGTGCCAGCAGTCCGAGGACAGGGGTCGAGCAGTACTTC. Based on the CDR3 plus reference TRBV11-3 and TRBJ2-7, the full variable domain is EAGVVQSPRYKIIEKKQPVAFWCNPISGHNTLYWYLQNLGQGPELLIRYENEEAVDDSQLPKDRFSAERLKGVDSTLKIQPAELGDSAVYLCASSPRTGVEQYFGPGTRLTVT.

The chain is built from TRBV28 and TRBJ1-6, with a tentative D call TRBD1 (6 bases). V lost 2 bases and J 8 bases, leaving 16 bases between the germline ends. The CDR3 sequence is 16 residues long. Germline CDR1 and CDR2: MDHEN and SYDVKM. Here the CDR3 reads CASSLSQGLVDSPLHF. For the CDR3, the DNA is TGTGCCAGCAGTTTAAGTCAGGGGCTCGTGGATTCACCCCTCCACTTT.

V usage is TRBV10-1 and J usage is TRBJ1-5; the match to TRBD1 covers 7 bases. From germline, CDR1 is WNHNN and CDR2 SYGVQD (reference sequence). Trimming removed 6 bases from V and 1 base from J; junction bases left unmatched: 9. This CDR3 comprises 16 residues. CDR3 protein: CASRDRRGRSNQPQHF. CDR3 sequence (DNA): TGCGCCAGCAGGGACAGGCGCGGCAGAAGCAATCAGCCCCAGCATTTT.

V and J are TRBV28 and TRBJ1-5; TRBD1 is a possible D gene (6 bases). This CDR3 spans 15 amino acids. CDR1 is MDHEN and CDR2 is SYDVKM in the germline V gene. Trimming removed 5 bases at V and 2 bases at J, with 13 bases between. The CDR3: CASSTRGRGNQPQHF. The CDR3 DNA reads TGTGCCAGCAGTACCAGGGGACGTGGCAATCAGCCCCAGCATTTT.

The rearrangement uses TRBV19 and TRBJ2-3; perhaps TRBD1 as D (5 bases). The ends were cut back, 2 bases at V and 0 bases at J, with 9 bases in the middle. From germline, CDR1 is LNHDA and CDR2 SQIVND (reference sequence). CDR3 length: 15 amino acids. The CDR3 DNA follows: TGTGCCAGTAGTATATTAGGGGATAGCACAGATACGCAGTATTTT. Encoded protein: CASSILGDSTDTQYF.

This rearrangement joins TRBV19 to TRBJ2-3; 9 bases fit TRBD1. This CDR3 has 14 amino acids. The ends lost 4 bases at V and 4 bases at J; junction bases unmatched: 3. The germline V gene encodes CDR1 LNHDA and CDR2 SQIVND (reference sequence). This chain's CDR3 is CASSSDRGADTQYF. CDR3 DNA sequence: TGTGCCAGTAGTAGCGACAGGGGGGCAGATACGCAGTATTTT.

The chain joins TRBV19 to TRBJ1-2, with D perhaps matching TRBD1 (5 bases). The germline V gene encodes CDR1 LNHDA and CDR2 SQIVND (reference sequence). This CDR3 has 16 residues. Trimming pared 2 bases from V and 2 bases from J, leaving 15 bases between. The CDR3 is CASSIIGTPVNYGYTF. CDR3 nucleotide sequence: TGTGCCAGTAGTATAATTGGGACCCCTGTCAACTATGGCTACACCTTC.

The chain has TRBV7-9 and TRBJ2-2, with D tentatively TRBD2 (5 bases). The CDR3 spans 16 residues. Trimming cost V 6 bases and J 1 base, with 15 bases left between them. The V gene's germline CDR1 is SEHNR and CDR2 FQNEAQ (reference sequence). Here the CDR3 reads CASRRRGGLNTGELFF. The CDR3 coding sequence is TGTGCCAGCAGGCGTCGAGGCGGACTGAACACCGGGGAGCTGTTTTTT. The entire variable domain, with the rest obtained from reference TRBV7-9 and TRBJ2-2, is as follows: DTGVSQNPRHKITKRGQNVTFRCDPISEHNRLYWYRQTLGQGPEFLTYFQNEAQLEKSRLLSDRFSAERPKGSFSTLEIQRTEQGDSAMYLCASRRRGGLNTGELFFGEGSRLTVL.

This sequence joins TRBV7-6 and TRBJ2-3, with D unclear. The CDR3 extends over 15 amino acids. V was trimmed by 2 bases and J by 7 bases, leaving 16 bases between them. Germline assignment: CDR1 SGHVS and CDR2 FNYEAQ. CDR3 amino acids: CASSLRSGFLNTQYF. DNA for the CDR3: TGTGCCAGCAGCTTACGGTCAGGTTTCTTAAATACGCAGTATTTT.

The chain combines TRBV2 with TRBJ2-3; D remains ambiguous. The germline V gene has CDR1 SNHLY and CDR2 FYNNEI. This CDR3 contains 13 residues. V was pared by 4 bases and J by 6 bases, with 11 bases between. The CDR3: CASSARILDTQYF. CDR3 DNA sequence: TGTGCCAGCAGTGCGCGGATTTTGGATACGCAGTATTTT.